The clone carrying this T cell receptor (beta chain) was found a few times. Its antigen remains unidentified. The germline V gene encodes CDR1 MNHEY and CDR2 SVGAGI. The CDR3 is made up of 14 amino acids. V was cut by 7 bases and J by 0 bases, with 10 bases left in between. This sample was taken from a study of vaccination effects on CD4 cells after COVID-19. ViraFEST assay sequencing came after antigen-specific CD4+ T cells were expanded with viral peptide pools. A 10-day culture period preceded the isolation of CD4+ T cells. In the vaccine recipients, nucleocapsid antibodies were negative and there was no prior SARS-CoV-2 infection. Here immunoSEQ multiplex PCR was the method, and the copy in TCRdb shows in-frame clones only, minus some. The sample has about 61,000 clones; 80% to 90% are singletons.

The rearrangement joins TRBV6-5 to TRBJ1-3; D not resolved. The sequenced sample was CD4+ T cells from PBMCs cultured with HCoV-229E spike peptides, obtained before COVID-19 vaccination. The sequence came from a human donor who received a COVID-19 vaccine. The CDR3 spells CASTRAASGNTIYF. Here the CDR3 DNA reads TGTGCCAGCACAAGGGCAGCCTCTGGAAACACCATATATTTT.